This TCR beta chain was observed in a study of blood T cell repertoires in COVID-19 (TCRdb year 2020). With regard to the full study: Samples from collaborators originated in the United States, Italy and Spain and spanned both the acute and convalescent phases of COVID-19. The samples were drawn from the first 160 participants of the ongoing ImmuneRACE study and from 950 to 1,500 subjects provided by 6 global collaborators. The repertoires were released in a freely available public database intended as a resource for research on the immune response to SARS-CoV-2. The material from the prospective study consisted of cDNA or gDNA derived from T cells, B-cell-depleted T cells, or PBMCs. Deeply sampled blood TCRbeta repertoires from subjects exposed to, actively infected with, or recovered from COVID-19 were included in the dataset. A de-identified subject ID, COVID-19 status, age in years and sex were almost always included in the sample metadata. Where HLA class I and class II types were available, the types were taken from metadata supplied by the sample provider, not from assay-based typing. The paper as a whole reports these results and caveats: How much clinical and demographic metadata was included differed by source and by participant, and the metadata was provided uncurated.

TCRbeta CDR3 regions were amplified from genomic DNA using the immunoSEQ Assay, a bias-controlled multiplex PCR. The study's processing was this. Within the assay, amplification of reference gene primers was used to estimate how many nucleated cells each sample contained. Sequence reads were collapsed and filtered to measure the absolute abundance of every unique TCRbeta CDR3 rearrangement. For each sample, productive Simpson clonality was calculated as the square root of Simpson's diversity index across productive rearrangements. Drawn from immuneACCESS, this table holds only the in-frame rearrangements with V and J called that TCRdb kept. Clones are partly lost; checked studies trace under half to an unresolved V gene and leave the rest unexplained. That table furnishes V, J and clone size, whereas the DNA furnished D and trimming. In this sample the table shows 150,000 to 200,000 clones, about 80% of which occur a single time. The ten largest account for about a fifth of the sample.

Collaborating institutions collected whole blood in K2EDTA tubes following their own protocols. For TCRbeta analysis, collaborator samples were shipped as frozen whole blood, as isolated PBMCs, or as DNA extracted from either sample type. As to this clone: Its recognized antigen is unknown. The input lacks base qualities; no much larger clone sits a single base away.

The CDR3 numbers 11 residues from cysteine through phenylalanine. Solely the CDR3 DNA is kept, with 33 bases framed from the first base. The V end loses 2 bases and the J end loses 11 bases, and a stretch of 9 bases separates them. CDR1 and CDR2 are read off the germline V gene as MNHNS and SASEGT. This TCR came from a woman of 80 years or more with acute or convalescent COVID-19. Source material: peripheral blood. The receptor chain draws on TRBV6-1 and TRBJ1-1; the D gene lacks a confident call. The CDR3 corresponds to CASSELRIAFF. The DNA sequence is TGTGCCAGCAGTGAACTCAGAATTGCTTTCTTT.